This TCR beta chain was observed in a study of cytomegalovirus exposure and HLA in healthy donors. Sequencing used immunoSEQ multiplex PCR; TCRdb keeps in-frame clones, though not all of them. The sample has roughly 120,000 clones; approximately 87% are singletons. Study findings and constraints: Researchers counted 180 or so TCR beta chains as cytomegalovirus-associated.

Germline V gene data show CDR1 as LNHDA and CDR2 as SQIVND (reference sequence). The CDR3 covers 16 residues. The V and J ends lost 0 bases and 2 bases respectively, with 14 bases between them. To note about this clone: Its antigen is unknown.

This clonotype was sampled from a young woman in good health and CMV-seronegative. The chain carries TRBV19 and TRBJ2-7; D ambiguous. Sequenced sample: PBMCs. CDR3 in amino acids: CASSIEGRASTYEQYF. The CDR3 DNA reads as TGTGCCAGTAGTATAGAGGGCAGAGCCTCTACCTACGAGCAGTACTTC.